The text below deals with one T cell receptor beta chain. The V segment lost 7 bases and the J segment 0 bases; nucleotides outside the gene matches: 12. The CDR3 is 16 residues long. Germline V lookup: CDR1 SQVTM, CDR2 ANQGSEA. This sample is part of a study of T cell changes during pregnancy in multiple sclerosis. Method: immunoSEQ multiplex PCR; TCRdb's copy keeps in-frame clones and lacks some. Of about 75,000 clones listed, 89% are singletons. The J gene is TRBJ1-1, the V gene TRBV29-1; 9 positions match TRBD1. Material: peripheral blood, obtained in the first trimester of pregnancy. This TCR was recovered from a female donor in good health, enrolled as a control in a pregnancy study. The DNA for the CDR3 is TGCAGCGAGCGGGACAGGGATTTGGGAGTGAACACTGAAGCTTTCTTT. It encodes CSERDRDLGVNTEAFF.